This T cell receptor beta chain was obtained from a study of blood T cell repertoires in COVID-19 (TCRdb year 2020). Background for the entire study: Samples from collaborators originated in the United States, Italy and Spain and spanned both the acute and convalescent phases of COVID-19. The material from the prospective study consisted of cDNA or gDNA derived from T cells, B-cell-depleted T cells, or PBMCs. The repertoires were released in a freely available public database intended as a resource for research on the immune response to SARS-CoV-2. The dataset comprised deeply sampled blood TCRbeta repertoires from subjects exposed to, actively infected with, or recovered from COVID-19. Sample metadata almost always included a de-identified subject ID, COVID-19 status, age in years and sex. The samples were drawn from two sources: the first 160 participants of the ongoing ImmuneRACE study, and 1,200 or so subjects contributed by 6 global collaborators. Where HLA class I and class II types were available, the types were taken from metadata supplied by the sample provider, not from assay-based typing. Results and caveats for the whole study, not just this receptor: Clinical and demographic metadata were provided uncurated, with the amount varying by source and participant.

TCRbeta CDR3 regions were amplified from genomic DNA using the immunoSEQ Assay, a bias-controlled multiplex PCR. Processing in the source paper ran as follows. Within the assay, amplification of reference gene primers was used to estimate how many nucleated cells each sample contained. To quantify the absolute abundance of each unique TCRbeta CDR3 rearrangement, sequence reads were collapsed and filtered. For each sample, productive Simpson clonality was calculated as the square root of Simpson's diversity index across productive rearrangements. TCRdb obtained this table from immuneACCESS and retained in-frame rearrangements with V and J assigned. These tables miss some clones; where compared with another copy, unresolved V genes account for less than half of the shortfall, and the remainder is unexplained. V and J calls and clone size come straight from that table; D and trimming were deduced from the DNA. This sample is represented by 650,000 to 800,000 clones; around 89% of them were singletons. Approximately 0.3% of the sample is taken by the ten largest.

The collaborating institutions used their own protocols to collect whole blood in K2EDTA tubes. For TCRbeta analysis, collaborators shipped samples in one of three forms: frozen whole blood, isolated PBMCs, or DNA extracted from either of those sample types. For this clone: What this receptor recognizes is not known. The record has no base qualities; no much larger clone is one base away.

The CDR3, cysteine through phenylalanine, is 14 amino acids long. Left in the record is the CDR3 DNA by itself, 42 bases read in frame from the first base. V loses 3 bases, J loses 3 bases, and the germline ends lie 7 bases apart. CDR1 and CDR2, looked up from the germline V gene, are KGHDR and SFDVKD. The source of this sequence is a woman in her late teens or twenties with acute or convalescent COVID-19. The sequence links TRBV24-1 to TRBJ2-2; the D gene identity is not certain. The sample taken for sequencing was peripheral blood. The base sequence is TGTGCCACCAGTGATCCCCGCGACACCGGGGAGCTGTTTTTT. It translates to CATSDPRDTGELFF.